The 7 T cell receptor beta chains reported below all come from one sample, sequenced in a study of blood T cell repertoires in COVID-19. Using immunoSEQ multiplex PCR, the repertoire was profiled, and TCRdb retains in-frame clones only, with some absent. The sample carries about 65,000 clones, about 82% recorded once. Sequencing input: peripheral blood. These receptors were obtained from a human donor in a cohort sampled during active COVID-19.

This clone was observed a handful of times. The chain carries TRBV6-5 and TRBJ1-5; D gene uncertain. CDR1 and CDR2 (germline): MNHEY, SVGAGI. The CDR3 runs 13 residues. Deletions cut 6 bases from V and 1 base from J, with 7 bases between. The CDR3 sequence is CASRLDSNQPQHF. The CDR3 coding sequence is TGTGCCAGCAGGCTAGACAGCAATCAGCCCCAGCATTTT.

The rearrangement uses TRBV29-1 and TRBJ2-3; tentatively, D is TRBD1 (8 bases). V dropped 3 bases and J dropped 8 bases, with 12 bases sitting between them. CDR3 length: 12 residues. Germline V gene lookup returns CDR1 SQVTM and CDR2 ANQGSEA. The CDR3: CSVDNRGGTQYF. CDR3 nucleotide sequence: TGCAGCGTTGACAACAGGGGGGGTACGCAGTATTTT.

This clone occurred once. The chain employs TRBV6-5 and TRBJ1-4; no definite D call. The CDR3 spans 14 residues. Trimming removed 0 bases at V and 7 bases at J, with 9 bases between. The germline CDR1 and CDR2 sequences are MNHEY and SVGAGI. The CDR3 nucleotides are TGTGCCAGCAGTTACTCATTCGGGGTTGAAAAACTGTTTTTT. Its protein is CASSYSFGVEKLFF.

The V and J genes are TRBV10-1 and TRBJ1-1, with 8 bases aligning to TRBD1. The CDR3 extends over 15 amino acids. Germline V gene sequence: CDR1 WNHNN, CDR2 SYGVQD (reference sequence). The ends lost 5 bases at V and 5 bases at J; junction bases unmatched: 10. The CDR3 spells CASSPSDRDLTEAFF. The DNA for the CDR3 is TGCGCCAGCAGTCCATCGGACAGGGATTTAACTGAAGCTTTCTTT.

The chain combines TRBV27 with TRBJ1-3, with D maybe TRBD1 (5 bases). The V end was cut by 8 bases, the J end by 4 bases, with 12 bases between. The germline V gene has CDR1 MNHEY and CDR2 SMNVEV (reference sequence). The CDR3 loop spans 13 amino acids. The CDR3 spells CASARQGGNTIYF. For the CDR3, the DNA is TGTGCCAGCGCTCGGCAGGGCGGAAACACCATATATTTT.

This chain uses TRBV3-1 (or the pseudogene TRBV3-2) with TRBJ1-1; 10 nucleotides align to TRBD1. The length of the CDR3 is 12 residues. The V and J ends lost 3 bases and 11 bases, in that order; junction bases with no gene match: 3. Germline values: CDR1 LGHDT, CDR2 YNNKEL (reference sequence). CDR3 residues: CASSQGTGVAFF. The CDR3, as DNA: TGTGCCAGCAGCCAGGGGACAGGGGTGGCTTTCTTT.

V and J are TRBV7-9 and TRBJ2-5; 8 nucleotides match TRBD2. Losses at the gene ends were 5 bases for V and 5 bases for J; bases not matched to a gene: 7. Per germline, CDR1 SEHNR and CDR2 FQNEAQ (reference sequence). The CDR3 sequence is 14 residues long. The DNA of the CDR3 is TGTGCCAGCAGCCGTACGACTAGCGTGGAGACCCAGTACTTC. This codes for CASSRTTSVETQYF.